This TCR beta chain comes out of a study of blood T cell repertoires in COVID-19. Repertoires were generated with immunoSEQ multiplex PCR, while TCRdb's copy carries only in-frame clones and drops some. The data show approximately 200,000 clones, about nine tenths seen once. The CDR3 length is 15 residues. Germline V gene lookup returns CDR1 SNHLY and CDR2 FYNNEI. With 3 bases clipped from V and 6 bases from J, the junction kept 11 bases outside the gene matches. The chain has TRBV2 and TRBJ2-7, with 7 bases identical to TRBD1. Sequencing was carried out using peripheral blood. The receptor was isolated from a man aged 70-80 years with acute or convalescent COVID-19. CDR3 region: CASSDWTGGGLEQYF. The CDR3 bases are TGTGCCAGCAGTGATTGGACAGGAGGTGGGCTCGAGCAGTACTTC.